This T cell receptor beta chain was documented in a study of metastatic and nonmetastatic thyroid tumors. In the study overall: Repertoires from blood and tumor or nodule tissue of malignant and benign thyroid patients were compared.

This clone is labeled as medium-sized. All patients were untreated before thyroid surgery. TCRdb reassembled clones from the PCR reads with MiXCR. Among around 16,000 clones, around 33% were seen once, and the ten largest hold roughly 13%. The source of this sequence is a male donor with papillary thyroid cancer or a benign thyroid nodule (not recorded which). Some clones in this sample may be carry-over from other donors' samples. The sample comprised tumor tissue.

CDR3 in amino acids: CASSLADGSSYEQYF. The CDR3, as DNA: TGTGCCAGCAGCTTAGCCGACGGTAGCTCCTACGAGCAGTACTTC. The V and J genes are TRBV7-8 and TRBJ2-7; no clear D gene. CDR3 size: 15 residues. Germline assignment: CDR1 SGHVS and CDR2 FQNEAQ. V was cut by 0 bases and J by 0 bases, with 9 bases left in between.